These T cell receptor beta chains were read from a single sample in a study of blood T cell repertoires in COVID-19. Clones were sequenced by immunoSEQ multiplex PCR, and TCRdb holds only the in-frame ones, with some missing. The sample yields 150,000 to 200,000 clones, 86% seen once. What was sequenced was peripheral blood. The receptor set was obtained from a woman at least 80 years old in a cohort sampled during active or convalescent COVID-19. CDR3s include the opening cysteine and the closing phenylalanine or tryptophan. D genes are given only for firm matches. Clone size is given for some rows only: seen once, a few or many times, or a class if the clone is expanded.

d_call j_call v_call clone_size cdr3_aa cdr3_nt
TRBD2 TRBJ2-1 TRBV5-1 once CASSPGTSGYNEQFF TGCGCCAGCAGCCCCGGGACTAGCGGTTACAATGAGCAGTTCTTC
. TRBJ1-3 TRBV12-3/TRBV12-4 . CASNYLSGNTIYF TGTGCCAGCAACTACCTCTCCGGAAACACCATATATTTT
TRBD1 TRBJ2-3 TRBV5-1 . CASSSRQGSDTQYF TGCGCCAGCAGCTCCCGACAGGGGTCAGATACGCAGTATTTT
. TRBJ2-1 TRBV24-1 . CATSDLTNDNGQFF TGTGCCACCAGTGATTTAACCAACGACAATGGGCAGTTCTTC
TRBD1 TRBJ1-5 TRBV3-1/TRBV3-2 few CASSRMGQGNQPQHF TGTGCCAGCAGCCGGATGGGACAGGGTAATCAGCCCCAGCATTTT
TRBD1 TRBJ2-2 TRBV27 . CASSPGQGAGELFF TGTGCCAGCAGTCCGGGACAGGGGGCCGGGGAGCTGTTTTTT
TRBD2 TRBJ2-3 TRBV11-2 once CASSHGLAAPDTQYF TGTGCCAGCAGCCATGGACTAGCCGCCCCAGATACGCAGTATTTT
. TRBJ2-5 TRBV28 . CASSSSFGEGVQETQYF TGTGCCAGCAGTTCCTCCTTTGGGGAAGGGGTCCAAGAGACCCAGTACTTC
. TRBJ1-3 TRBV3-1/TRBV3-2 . CASSQVVGVGNTIYF TGTGCCAGCAGCCAAGTAGTTGGAGTAGGAAACACCATATATTTT
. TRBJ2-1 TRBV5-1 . CASSLAGTVEQFF TGCGCCAGCAGCTTGGCCGGGACTGTAGAGCAGTTCTTC
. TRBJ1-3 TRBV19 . CASSLTDKTGNTIYF TGTGCCAGTAGTTTGACAGACAAGACTGGAAACACCATATATTTT
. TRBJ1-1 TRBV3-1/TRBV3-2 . CASSQGRGTEAFF TGTGCCAGCAGCCAGGGCAGGGGAACTGAAGCTTTCTTT
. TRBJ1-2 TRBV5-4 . CASSYQGAPSYGYTF TGTGCCAGCAGCTACCAGGGTGCCCCTAGCTATGGCTACACCTTC
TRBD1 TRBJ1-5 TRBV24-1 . CATSDTIQGRGTNQPQHF TGTGCCACCAGTGATACAATACAGGGGCGGGGAACAAATCAGCCCCAGCATTTT
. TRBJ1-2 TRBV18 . CASSPPGGPYGYTF TGTGCCAGCTCACCACCAGGGGGTCCCTATGGCTACACCTTC
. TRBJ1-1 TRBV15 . CATSREQNTEAFF TGTGCCACCAGCAGAGAACAGAACACTGAAGCTTTCTTT
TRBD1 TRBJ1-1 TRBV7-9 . CASSLTYRGSFLNTEAFF TGTGCCAGCAGCTTAACGTACAGGGGGTCCTTTTTGAACACTGAAGCTTTCTTT
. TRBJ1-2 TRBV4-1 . CASSQVLGTSSTYGYTF TGCGCCAGCAGCCAAGTACTCGGTACTAGCTCCACTTATGGCTACACCTTC
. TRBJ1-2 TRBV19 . CASLGGNSYGYTF TGTGCCAGCTTGGGGGGGAACTCCTATGGCTACACCTTC
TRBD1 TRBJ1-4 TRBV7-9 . CASSSIFRGRNEKLFF TGTGCCAGCAGCTCGATTTTCAGGGGGAGGAATGAAAAACTGTTTTTT
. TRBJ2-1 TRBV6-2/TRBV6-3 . CASSLTVSNEQFF TGTGCCAGCAGTTTGACAGTCAGCAATGAGCAGTTCTTC
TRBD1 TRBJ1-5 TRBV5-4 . CASTVQGAPYQPQHF TGTGCCAGCACCGTTCAGGGGGCCCCTTATCAGCCCCAGCATTTT
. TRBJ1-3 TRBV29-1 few CSVADGVSGNTIYF TGCAGCGTAGCCGACGGGGTCTCTGGAAACACCATATATTTT
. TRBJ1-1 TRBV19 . CASTPLGNTEAFF TGTGCCAGTACACCCCTAGGGAACACTGAAGCTTTCTTT
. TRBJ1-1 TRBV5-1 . CASSLEARGMNTEAFF TGCGCCAGCAGCTTGGAAGCCAGGGGAATGAACACTGAAGCTTTCTTT
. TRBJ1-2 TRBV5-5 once CASSEQGSYGYTF TGTGCCAGCAGCGAACAGGGCTCCTATGGCTACACCTTC
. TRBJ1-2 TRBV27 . CASSIQDPHRPRGYTF TGTGCCAGCAGTATACAGGACCCACATCGACCGAGGGGCTACACCTTC
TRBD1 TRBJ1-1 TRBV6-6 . CASRISDRATEAFF TGTGCCAGCAGAATAAGTGACAGGGCAACTGAAGCTTTCTTT
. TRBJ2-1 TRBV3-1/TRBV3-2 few CASSQGVVSYNEQFF TGTGCCAGCAGCCAAGGAGTGGTTTCCTACAATGAGCAGTTCTTC
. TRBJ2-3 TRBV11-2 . CASSLVTGPQYF TGTGCCAGCAGCTTAGTAACAGGTCCGCAGTATTTT
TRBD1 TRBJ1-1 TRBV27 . CASTDRGLTEAFF TGTGCCAGCACCGACAGGGGGCTCACTGAAGCTTTCTTT
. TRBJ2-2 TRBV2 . CASSSTRGAQNTGELFF TGTGCCAGCAGTTCCACCCGGGGGGCCCAGAACACCGGGGAGCTGTTTTTT
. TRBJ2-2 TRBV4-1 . CASSQVFGGAGTGELFF TGCGCCAGCAGCCAAGTGTTCGGCGGGGCGGGGACCGGGGAGCTGTTTTTT
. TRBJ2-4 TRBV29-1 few CSVEVGQLAKNIQYF TGCAGCGTTGAAGTAGGACAGTTAGCCAAAAACATTCAGTACTTC
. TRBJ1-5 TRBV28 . CASSFIRWGHVGQPQHF TGTGCCAGCAGTTTTATCCGTTGGGGGCACGTGGGTCAGCCCCAGCATTTT
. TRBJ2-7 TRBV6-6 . CASSRSTAGSYEQYF TGTGCCAGCAGTCGATCTACCGCCGGCTCCTACGAGCAGTACTTC
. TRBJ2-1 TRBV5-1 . CASTPRLQGFYNEQFF TGCGCCAGCACTCCAAGGCTGCAGGGTTTCTACAATGAGCAGTTCTTC
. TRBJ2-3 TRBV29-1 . CSVNPGHLTDTQYF TGCAGCGTTAATCCGGGACACCTCACAGATACGCAGTATTTT
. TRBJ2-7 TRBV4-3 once CASSQESWGVEYEQYF TGCGCCAGCAGCCAAGAGAGCTGGGGAGTTGAGTACGAGCAGTACTTC
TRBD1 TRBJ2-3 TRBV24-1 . CATSDFTGGGDTQYF TGTGCCACCAGTGATTTTACAGGGGGCGGAGATACGCAGTATTTT
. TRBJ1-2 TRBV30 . CAWSGRENYGYTF TGTGCCTGGAGTGGACGGGAGAACTATGGCTACACCTTC
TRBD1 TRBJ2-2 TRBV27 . CASKWGQGASGELFF TGTGCCAGCAAGTGGGGGCAGGGGGCGTCCGGGGAGCTGTTTTTT
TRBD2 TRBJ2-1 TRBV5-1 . CASSLRLAGYNEQFF TGCGCCAGCAGCTTAAGACTAGCGGGATACAATGAGCAGTTCTTC
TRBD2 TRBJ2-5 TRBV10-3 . CAISESGGSRETQYF TGTGCCATCAGTGAGTCTGGCGGGAGTAGGGAGACCCAGTACTTC
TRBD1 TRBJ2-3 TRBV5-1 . CASSMGQGGTDTQYF TGCGCCAGCAGCATGGGACAGGGGGGCACAGATACGCAGTATTTT
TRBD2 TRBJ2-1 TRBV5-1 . CASSLVSGDSYNEQFF TGCGCCAGCAGCTTGGTTAGCGGGGATTCCTACAATGAGCAGTTCTTC
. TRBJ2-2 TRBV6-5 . CASSYGGGANTGELFF TGTGCCAGCAGTTATGGTGGGGGGGCCAACACCGGGGAGCTGTTTTTT
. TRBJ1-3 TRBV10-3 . CATTNRILSGNTIYF TGTGCCACCACAAACAGGATCCTCTCTGGAAACACCATATATTTT
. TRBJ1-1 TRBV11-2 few CASSSPWGFGETEAFF TGTGCCAGCAGCTCCCCATGGGGCTTCGGCGAGACTGAAGCTTTCTTT
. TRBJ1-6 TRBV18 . CASKTSPSSPLHF TGTGCCAGCAAGACATCGCCCTCTTCACCCCTCCACTTT
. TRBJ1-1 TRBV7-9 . CASSPKLGEGKVRGTEAFF TGTGCCAGCAGCCCGAAGTTGGGTGAGGGTAAGGTAAGGGGGACTGAAGCTTTCTTT
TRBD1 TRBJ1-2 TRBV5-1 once CASSQTGSINYGYTF TGCGCCAGCAGCCAGACAGGGTCAATTAACTATGGCTACACCTTC
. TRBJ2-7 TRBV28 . CASSFFLQGHREQYF TGTGCCAGCAGTTTTTTTCTTCAGGGGCATCGCGAGCAGTACTTC
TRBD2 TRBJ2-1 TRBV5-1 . CASSLAQREYNEQFF TGCGCCAGCAGCTTGGCCCAGCGGGAATACAATGAGCAGTTCTTC
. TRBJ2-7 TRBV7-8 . CASSLGRTYSYEQYF TGTGCCAGCAGCTTAGGCCGCACTTACTCCTACGAGCAGTACTTC
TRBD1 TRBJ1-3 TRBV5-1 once CASRKGQGTGNTIYF TGCGCCAGCAGGAAGGGACAGGGCACTGGAAACACCATATATTTT
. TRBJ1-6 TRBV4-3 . CASSPTSGGSSSPLHF TGCGCCAGCAGCCCCACCTCCGGCGGATCGAGTTCACCCCTCCACTTT
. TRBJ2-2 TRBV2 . CASSEERVGTGELFF TGTGCCAGCAGTGAAGAGAGGGTAGGAACCGGGGAGCTGTTTTTT
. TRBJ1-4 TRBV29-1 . CSVEEGARTNEKLFF TGCAGCGTTGAAGAGGGGGCTAGGACTAATGAAAAACTGTTTTTT